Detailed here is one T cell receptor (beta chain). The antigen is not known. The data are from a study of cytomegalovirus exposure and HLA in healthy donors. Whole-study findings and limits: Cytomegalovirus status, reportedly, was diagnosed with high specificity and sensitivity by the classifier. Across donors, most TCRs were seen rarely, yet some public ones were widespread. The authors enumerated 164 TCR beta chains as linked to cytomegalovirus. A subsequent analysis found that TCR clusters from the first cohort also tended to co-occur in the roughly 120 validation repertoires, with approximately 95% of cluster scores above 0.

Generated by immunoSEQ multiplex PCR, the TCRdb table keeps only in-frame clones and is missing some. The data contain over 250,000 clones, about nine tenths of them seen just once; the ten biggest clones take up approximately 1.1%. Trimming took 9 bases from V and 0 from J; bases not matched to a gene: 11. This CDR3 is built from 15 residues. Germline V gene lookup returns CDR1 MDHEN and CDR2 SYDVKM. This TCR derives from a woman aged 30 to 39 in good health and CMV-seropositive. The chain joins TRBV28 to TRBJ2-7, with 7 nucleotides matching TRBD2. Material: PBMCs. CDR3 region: CASTGGGEGSYEQYF. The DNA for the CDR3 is TGTGCCAGTACCGGGGGAGGGGAAGGCTCCTACGAGCAGTACTTC.